These 26 T cell receptor beta chains originate from one sample sequenced in a study of shared clonotypes between healthy human individuals. Data came from immunoSEQ multiplex PCR; TCRdb stores just in-frame clones and leaves some out. This table holds about half a million clones, around 85% found once. The source material was PBMCs. These receptors were obtained from a woman between 40 and 50 years old in good health. Some clones in this sample may be carry-over from other donors' samples.

This chain connects TRBV9 to TRBJ2-1; D unclear. The CDR3 sequence is 14 residues long. Trimming stripped 0 bases from V and 3 bases from J, with 7 bases between. In germline, CDR1 is SGDLS, CDR2 YYNGEE. The CDR3 here is CASSVGSVYNEQFF. The CDR3 DNA is TGTGCCAGCAGCGTAGGGTCAGTCTACAATGAGCAGTTCTTC.

CDR3 sequence: CASSLSGSGRANEQFF. The CDR3 DNA reads TGTGCCAGCAGTTTATCAGGTAGCGGGAGGGCCAATGAGCAGTTCTTC. The chain couples TRBV28 to TRBJ2-1, with TRBD2 identical over 11 bases. Trimming took 1 base from V and 6 from J; bases not matched to a gene: 5. Germline values: CDR1 MDHEN, CDR2 SYDVKM. CDR3 size: 16 residues.

A single count supports this clone. The J gene is TRBJ1-5, the V gene TRBV28; D unresolved. Trimming stripped 2 bases from V and 2 bases from J, with 10 bases between. CDR3 length: 15 residues. Germline V gene lookup returns CDR1 MDHEN and CDR2 SYDVKM. The CDR3 reads CASSLQMRGNQPQHF. In nucleotides, the CDR3 is TGTGCCAGCAGTTTACAGATGAGGGGCAATCAGCCCCAGCATTTT. Combining the CDR3 with reference TRBV28 and TRBJ1-5 gives the whole variable domain DVKVTQSSRYLVKRTGEKVFLECVQDMDHENMFWYRQDPGLGLRLIYFSYDVKMKEKGDIPEGYSVSREKKERFSLILESASTNQTSMYLCASSLQMRGNQPQHFGDGTRLSIL.

As to this clone: A read error may explain this, as a much larger clone is one base away. The rearrangement joins TRBV5-6 to TRBJ2-3; D perhaps matches TRBD2 (5 bases). The CDR3 is 15 amino acids. V shed 7 bases and J shed 4 bases, with 19 bases lying between them. CDR1 SGHDT and CDR2 YYEEEE come from the germline V gene. The CDR3: CASGIQLWGADTQYF. In DNA form, the CDR3 reads TGTGCCAGCGGCATACAGCTCTGGGGAGCAGATACGCAGTATTTT.

The count of this clone is one. The chain is built from TRBV6-1 and TRBJ2-1, with no clear D. Germline CDR1 is MNHNS and CDR2 is SASEGT. V lost 7 bases and J lost 8, with 12 bases in between. The CDR3 runs 12 residues. The CDR3 DNA reads as TGTGCCAGCACTACCGCAACCCATGAGCAGTTCTTC. Its protein product is CASTTATHEQFF.

This clone was picked up one time. V is TRBV29-1 and J is TRBJ2-3; D is uncertain. Trimming took off 3 bases at V and 8 bases at J, with 12 bases between the two ends. The length of the CDR3 is 12 residues. Germline V gives CDR1 SQVTM, CDR2 ANQGSEA. The CDR3 loop reads CSVDGDGATQYF. The DNA of the CDR3 is TGCAGCGTTGATGGGGATGGAGCTACGCAGTATTTT.

This clone was picked up a small number of times. This chain joins TRBV27 and TRBJ1-1; TRBD1 matches 8 bases. The length of the CDR3 is 14 residues. V was clipped by 3 bases and J by 4 bases; unmatched bases: 4. Germline V CDR1 and CDR2: MNHEY, SMNVEV (reference sequence). The DNA for the CDR3 is TGTGCCAGCAGTTTGGCGGGGACAGGCACTGAAGCTTTCTTT. Protein product: CASSLAGTGTEAFF.

About this clone itself: A far larger clone is one base from this, pointing to a likely read error. Other DNA sequences of this sample code for an identical CDR3. The chain recombines TRBV25-1 with TRBJ2-5; 7 positions agree with TRBD1. CDR1 and CDR2 (germline): MGHDK, SYGVNS. This CDR3 contains 14 residues. The CDR3 loop is CASSDRDSQETQYF. CDR3 in DNA: TGTGCAAGCAGTGATCGGGACAGCCAAGAGACCCAGTACTTC.

This sequence joins TRBV6-1 and TRBJ2-4, with 8 bases that match TRBD1. The CDR3 extends over 18 amino acids. The ends lost 2 bases at V and 3 bases at J; junction bases unmatched: 12. CDR1 and CDR2 from the germline V gene are MNHNS and SASEGT. For the CDR3, the DNA is TGTGCCAGCAGTGAACGATACTGGACAGGGTCGGACAAAAACATTCAGTACTTC. It codes for CASSERYWTGSDKNIQYF.

The chain is built from TRBV7-6 and TRBJ2-7; D is perhaps TRBD2 (6 bases). From germline, CDR1 is SGHVS and CDR2 FNYEAQ. This CDR3 comprises 16 residues. Deletions cut 5 bases from V and 0 bases from J, with 17 bases between. The CDR3 coding sequence is TGTGCCAGCAGCCTTCAGGGCGGGGAAAGCTCCTACGAGCAGTACTTC. It yields the protein CASSLQGGESSYEQYF.

The V and J genes are TRBV10-1 and TRBJ2-7; 10 bases align to TRBD2. The germline CDR1 and CDR2 sequences are WNHNN and SYGVQD (reference sequence). CDR3 length: 13 amino acids. V lost 7 bases, J lost 3 bases, and 3 bases stayed unmatched. DNA for the CDR3: TGCGCCAGCATGGCTAGCGGGGGCTACGAGCAGTACTTC. This translates into CASMASGGYEQYF.

This clone was counted at least ten times. Other nucleotide sequences from this sample produce the same CDR3. The chain combines TRBV7-2 with TRBJ2-5; the D is unclear. V was clipped by 9 bases and J by 1 base, with 18 bases between them. Germline V CDR1 and CDR2: SGHTA, FQGNSA. The CDR3 contains 15 residues. CDR3 in DNA: TGTGCCAGTAAAATCGGGTCCTCACTCCAAGAGACCCAGTACTTC. This translates into CASKIGSSLQETQYF.

This clone appeared a few times. Written as DNA, the CDR3 is TGTGCCAGCAGCTTAGGTACAGGGGAGGGAGAGACCCAGTACTTC. Amino acids: CASSLGTGEGETQYF. The genes are TRBV11-2 and TRBJ2-5, with D perhaps assigned TRBD1 or TRBD2 (7 bases each). V lost 1 base, J lost 4 bases, and 13 bases lay in between. CDR3 length: 15 amino acids. The germline gives CDR1 SGHAT, CDR2 FQNNGV. The whole variable domain, remainder taken from reference TRBV11-2 and TRBJ2-5, is EAGVAQSPRYKIIEKRQSVAFWCNPISGHATLYWYQQILGQGPKLLIQFQNNGVVDDSQLPKDRFSAERLKGVDSTLKIQPAKLEDSAVYLCASSLGTGEGETQYFGPGTRLLVL.

The chain uses TRBV30 and TRBJ2-7, with TRBD2 matching 7 bases. The CDR3 is made up of 14 amino acids. The V and J ends lost 2 bases and 1 base, in that order; junction bases with no gene match: 5. CDR1 and CDR2 (germline): GTSNPN, SVGIG (reference sequence). CDR3 amino acids: CAWSRGSGSYEQYF. CDR3 coding DNA: TGTGCCTGGAGTCGGGGTAGCGGGTCCTACGAGCAGTACTTC.

In its sample, this clone was seen many times. At the DNA level, this CDR3 is encoded by other sequences in the same sample as well. V gene TRBV6-1 combines with J gene TRBJ2-3, with 9 bases fitting TRBD1. Trimming at V came to 6 bases and at J to 4 bases, leaving 8 bases not matched to a gene. Germline-derived CDR1 and CDR2 are MNHNS and SASEGT. This CDR3 has 15 amino acids. The CDR3 DNA reads as TGTGCCAGCAGGCCGCCGGGACAGGGCCCAGATACGCAGTATTTT. Amino acid sequence: CASRPPGQGPDTQYF.

The DNA of the CDR3 is TGCGCCAGCACTTGGGCAGGGGGCGGTCGCACCATATATTTT. Protein: CASTWAGGGRTIYF. The chain links TRBV10-2 to TRBJ1-3; 8 bases line up with TRBD1. The germline CDR1 and CDR2 sequences are WSHSY and SAAADI. The CDR3 is 14 amino acids. J lost 9 bases, V lost 7 bases, and 11 bases had no gene match.

The rearrangement joins TRBV7-8 to TRBJ2-7; 16 bases line up with TRBD2. This CDR3 spans 17 amino acids. Germline CDR1 is SGHVS and CDR2 is FQNEAQ. J gave up 5 bases and V 5 bases, and 9 bases lay outside the gene matches. The CDR3 is CASSASGTSGRADEQYF. The CDR3 nucleotides are TGTGCCAGCAGCGCTTCCGGGACTAGCGGGAGGGCGGACGAGCAGTACTTC.

The chain employs TRBV30 and TRBJ1-3; no definite D call. CDR1 is GTSNPN, CDR2 SVGIG, per germline (reference sequence). Trimming took off 6 bases at V and 0 bases at J, with 15 bases between the two ends. The CDR3 runs 15 residues. CDR3 sequence (DNA): TGTGCCTGCCTGTTGACCGAGGCCTCTGGAAACACCATATATTTT. Amino acid sequence: CACLLTEASGNTIYF.

The chain has TRBV7-6 and TRBJ1-5; D is possibly TRBD1 (6 bases). Germline CDR1 SGHVS, CDR2 FNYEAQ. The CDR3 is 13 amino acids. V was trimmed by 1 base and J by 7 bases, leaving 8 bases between them. This CDR3 is CASSLDQGQPQHF. The CDR3 DNA reads TGTGCCAGCAGCTTAGATCAGGGGCAGCCCCAGCATTTT.

A word on this clone: A read error may be the cause here, since a much bigger clone is one base away. The J gene is TRBJ2-7, the V gene TRBV6-5, with D possibly matching TRBD1 (8 bases). The germline V gene encodes CDR1 MNHEY and CDR2 SVGAGI. The CDR3 sequence is 14 residues long. CDR3 DNA: TGTGCCAGCAGGGGGGGGACAGGATCCTACGAGCGGTACTTC. Amino acids: CASRGGTGSYERYF.

This clone was detected only once. The rearrangement links TRBV6-1 to TRBJ2-3, with D hard to call. The V gene's germline CDR1 is MNHNS and CDR2 SASEGT. Trimming pared 2 bases from V and 2 bases from J, leaving 8 bases between. The length of the CDR3 is 14 residues. The CDR3 is CASSESRFTDTQYF. Here the CDR3 DNA reads TGTGCCAGCAGTGAAAGTCGGTTCACAGATACGCAGTATTTT.

The rearrangement uses TRBV14 and TRBJ1-2; 9 nucleotides align to TRBD1. V shed 0 bases and J 4 bases; nucleotides not matched to a gene: 6. Germline V gene sequence: CDR1 SGHDN, CDR2 FVKESK. The CDR3 is made up of 16 amino acids. CDR3 sequence reads: CASSQDYGQGTYGYTF. CDR3 nucleotides: TGTGCCAGCAGCCAAGATTACGGACAGGGGACCTATGGCTACACCTTC.

The V call is TRBV11-2, the J call TRBJ2-7; 7 nucleotides line up with TRBD1. The CDR3 runs to 15 residues. After removal of 4 bases from V and 1 base from J, the junction contained 7 bases not matched to a gene. In germline, CDR1 is SGHAT, CDR2 FQNNGV. The CDR3 DNA sequence: TGTGCCAGCAGCTCCCTGACAGGGAAATCCTACGAGCAGTACTTC. It translates to CASSSLTGKSYEQYF.

This clone has only one observation. V gene TRBV18 combines with J gene TRBJ2-1; TRBD2 matches at 10 bases. Losses at the gene ends were 2 bases for V and 2 bases for J; bases not matched to a gene: 6. The CDR3 sequence is 17 residues long. From germline, CDR1 is KGHSH and CDR2 LQKENI. CDR3 DNA sequence: TGTGCCAGCTCACCAGGGGCTAGCGGGAGCACCTACAATGAGCAGTTCTTC. This codes for CASSPGASGSTYNEQFF.

CDR3 bases: TGTGCCAGCAGCCCCGGGACCAACTCCTACGAGCAGTACTTC. Its protein product is CASSPGTNSYEQYF. The chain carries TRBV6-5 and TRBJ2-7; D possibly uses TRBD1 or TRBD2 (5 bases each). The CDR3 is 14 amino acids. The ends were cut back, 6 bases at V and 0 bases at J, with 12 bases in the middle. Germline CDR1 and CDR2: MNHEY and SVGAGI.

The chain couples TRBV19 to TRBJ2-7, with D possibly being TRBD1 (5 bases). The CDR3 consists of 15 residues. Germline V CDR1 and CDR2: LNHDA, SQIVND (reference sequence). Trimming left V 2 bases short and J 0 bases short, with 11 bases between. The CDR3 DNA reads as TGTGCCAGTAGTATACGAGACAGTGTCTCCTACGAGCAGTACTTC. Translated, it gives CASSIRDSVSYEQYF.